This is a list of T cell receptor beta chains from one sample in a study of T cell repertoires in cytomegalovirus infection. TCRdb redid the calling of the reads with MiXCR, one entry per CDR3 protein. The sample yields tens of thousands of distinct CDR3 sequences, approximately 19% seen once. These receptors have no identified antigens. Sequences were derived from CD8+ T cells from cultured PBMCs, sampled from culture after CMV antigen stimulation. Source of these receptors: a human donor in good health (CMV status not recorded). Some clones in this sample may be carry-over from other donors' samples. Both conserved end residues are part of each CDR3. The D gene is left open where the match is weak. Size tells how often a clone was seen (once, few, many) or the class of an expanded clone, and some rows leave it out.

TRBJ1-2 TRBV25-1 many - 15 TGTGCCAGCAGTGAGCAGGGTAGAGCTAACTATGGCTACACCTTC CASSEQGRANYGYTF
TRBJ1-4 TRBV2 - - 13 TGTGCCAACCAGGGAAGTGCTAATGAAAAACTGTTTTTT CANQGSANEKLFF
TRBJ1-2 TRBV15 few - 15 TGTGCCACCAGCAGAGTGCAGGGTGCTAACTATGGCTACACCTTC CATSRVQGANYGYTF
TRBJ1-6 TRBV9 many TRBD1 15 TGTGCCAGCAGCGTAGGGACAGGGAGAGATTCACCCCTCCACTTT CASSVGTGRDSPLHF
TRBJ2-1 TRBV2 - TRBD1 14 TGTGCCAGCAGGGGACAGGGGACCTACAATGAGCAGTTCTTC CASRGQGTYNEQFF
TRBJ2-5 TRBV7-2 few - 13 TGTGCCAGCCTCGGGACCTGGGGAGAGACCCAGTACTTC CASLGTWGETQYF
TRBJ1-5 TRBV6-2/TRBV6-3 - TRBD1 15 TGTGCCAGCAGTCGGGACAGGGAAACCGATCAGCCCCAGCATTTT CASSRDRETDQPQHF
TRBJ1-4 TRBV19 - TRBD1 15 TGTGCCAGTAGTCCGCGGACAGGGGATGAGGAAAGACTGTTTTTT CASSPRTGDEERLFF
TRBJ1-5 TRBV18 few TRBD1 16 TGTGCCAGCTCACTCTGGGACAGGGGCTTTAATCAGCCCCAGCATTTT CASSLWDRGFNQPQHF
TRBJ2-2 TRBV5-1 - - 12 TGCGCCAGCAGCTTGGTGGTCGGGGAGCTGTTTTTT CASSLVVGELFF
TRBJ1-5 TRBV20-1 - TRBD1 15 TGCAGTGCGCCGGGGGCAGGGGGTAGCAATCAGCCCCAGCATTTT CSAPGAGGSNQPQHF
TRBJ2-1 TRBV12-3/TRBV12-4 - TRBD2 15 TGTGCCAGCAGTTTGGTATGGCGGGAGAACAATGAGCAGTTCTTC CASSLVWRENNEQFF
TRBJ2-5 TRBV6-2/TRBV6-3 few TRBD2 17 TGTGCCAGCAGTCCGAACCGGGACTATCTGTACCAAGAGACCCAGTACTTC CASSPNRDYLYQETQYF
TRBJ1-4 TRBV15 few TRBD1 15 TGTGCCACCAGCAGAGACAGGGGGCAGAGTGAAAAACTGTTTTTT CATSRDRGQSEKLFF
TRBJ1-2 TRBV2 - - 11 TGTGCCAGCAGGTCACTCTATGGCTACACCTTC CASRSLYGYTF
TRBJ2-5 TRBV10-3 few - 13 TGTGCCATCAGTGAGTCGAACAGGGAGACCCAGTACTTC CAISESNRETQYF
TRBJ2-5 TRBV14 many TRBD2 17 TGTGCCAGCAGCCAAGAACCCATAGCGGGGAACCAAGAGACCCAGTACTTC CASSQEPIAGNQETQYF
TRBJ1-2 TRBV5-4 few TRBD1 13 TGTGCCAGCAGCTTGGAAGGGACAGATGGCTACACCTTC CASSLEGTDGYTF
TRBJ2-5 TRBV12-3/TRBV12-4 - TRBD1 15 TGTGCCAGCAGTTTGAGGACAGGGGCCCAAGAGACCCAGTACTTC CASSLRTGAQETQYF
TRBJ1-2 TRBV5-6 medium-sized - 16 TGTGCCAGCACCCTAGAGCCGACGGACCCTCAGTATGGCTACACCTTC CASTLEPTDPQYGYTF
TRBJ2-7 TRBV3-1 few TRBD2 17 TGTGCCAGCAGCCAAGATCCCCTAGCGGGGGACTCCTACGAGCAGTACTTC CASSQDPLAGDSYEQYF
TRBJ2-2 TRBV12-5 - - 16 TGTGCTAGTGGTTTGGGGCTACTCGCGAACACCGGGGAGCTGTTTTTT CASGLGLLANTGELFF
TRBJ2-1 TRBV10-3 - - 17 TGTGCCATCACACTGGAACCACCTTCGGTCGTACACAATGAGCAGTTCTTC CAITLEPPSVVHNEQFF
TRBJ1-1 TRBV7-2 few - 11 TGTGCCAGCAGCTCCGGACAGTCGCCTTTCTTT CASSSGQSPFF
TRBJ2-7 TRBV28 - - 11 TGTGCCTCCGGGATCCACGACGAGCAGTACTTC CASGIHDEQYF
TRBJ2-2 TRBV27 few TRBD2 16 TGTGCCAGCAGTGTACTAGCGGGAGGCCCCGCCGGGGAGCTGTTTTTT CASSVLAGGPAGELFF
TRBJ1-1 TRBV29-1 few - 15 TGCAGCGTTGAAGGCCAGGCCGCGGGGTACACTGAAGCTTTCTTT CSVEGQAAGYTEAFF
TRBJ2-5 TRBV7-9 few - 13 TGTGCCAGCAGGAGGACGGGAGAAGGGGGCCAGTACTTC CASRRTGEGGQYF
TRBJ2-7 TRBV6-5 - TRBD2 15 TGTGCCAGCAGTTACTCTGGCGGGAGCTACTACGAGCAGTACTTC CASSYSGGSYYEQYF
TRBJ1-6 TRBV11-2 - - 14 TGTGCCAGCAGCTTCAACACTCTTAATTCACCCCTCCACTTT CASSFNTLNSPLHF
TRBJ1-5 TRBV12-5 - TRBD1 15 TGTGCTAGTGGCGAAACAGGGGTAGTAGATCAGCCCCAGCATTTT CASGETGVVDQPQHF
TRBJ2-5 TRBV2 many - 14 TGTGCCAGCCGGGACTCCAAAAAGAGAGGGACCCAGTACTTC CASRDSKKRGTQYF
TRBJ1-3 TRBV5-1 few - 15 TGCGCCAGCAGCTGGGTGGGAGCTTCTGGAAACACCATATATTTT CASSWVGASGNTIYF
TRBJ2-1 TRBV20-1 few TRBD2 20 TGCAGTGCTAGACGACCCGGGACTAGCGGGGGGATCCTAAGAAACAATGAGCAGTTCTTC CSARRPGTSGGILRNNEQFF
TRBJ1-2 TRBV7-4 many TRBD1 15 TGTGCCAGCAGCTCCGGACAGGCCGCAGGCTATGGCTACACCTTC CASSSGQAAGYGYTF
TRBJ2-3 TRBV27 few TRBD2 16 TGTGCCAGCAGTTTACTTAGCGGGAGGGCCGCAGATACGCAGTATTTT CASSLLSGRAADTQYF
TRBJ2-7 TRBV7-9 many - 13 TGTGCCAGCAGCTTATTACAGGTAGTCGAGCAGTACTTC CASSLLQVVEQYF
TRBJ2-1 TRBV9 - - 15 TGTGCCAGCAGCGCCAGGGGGACTGTGGGCAATGAGCAGTTCTTC CASSARGTVGNEQFF
TRBJ2-2 TRBV4-1 few TRBD1 16 TGCGCCAGCAGCCACGCTCCGGGACAGCTCACCGGGGAGCTGTTTTTT CASSHAPGQLTGELFF
TRBJ2-1 TRBV4-1 many - 16 TGCGCCAGCAGCCCGCCCCTCGGGGGGCCCTACAATGAGCAGTTCTTC CASSPPLGGPYNEQFF
TRBJ1-2 TRBV6-6 - - 12 TGTGCCAGCAGTCAGGACATTCCCGGCTACACCTTC CASSQDIPGYTF
TRBJ2-5 TRBV2 - - 14 TGTGCCAGCAGGGAATCCGGGGCACAAGAGACCCAGTACTTC CASRESGAQETQYF
TRBJ2-1 TRBV7-3 many - 13 TGTGCCAGCGGGGTGGGGGCCTACAATGAGCAGTTCTTC CASGVGAYNEQFF
TRBJ1-5 TRBV28 - TRBD1 15 TGTGCCAGCAGTTTACAGGGGGCGGTAACTCAGCCCCAGCATTTT CASSLQGAVTQPQHF
TRBJ2-1 TRBV6-1 many TRBD2 15 TGTGCCAGCAGGGCAAGACTAGCGGAATACAATGAGCAGTTCTTC CASRARLAEYNEQFF
TRBJ2-6 TRBV5-1 few - 19 TGCGCCAGCAGCTTGTACTTCCCAGTCCCTCTCTCTGGGGCCAACGTCCTGACTTTC CASSLYFPVPLSGANVLTF
TRBJ2-3 TRBV12-3/TRBV12-4 many TRBD2 16 TGTGCCAGCAGTTTGAGAATAGCGGGAGGCACAGATACGCAGTATTTT CASSLRIAGGTDTQYF
TRBJ2-2 TRBV7-2 many - 15 TGTGCCCGTCCCGGAGGCGGGGCGAACACCGGGGAGCTGTTTTTT CARPGGGANTGELFF
TRBJ2-3 TRBV7-3 many TRBD2 16 TGTGCCAGCAGCTCCTTAGCGGGGGGGAGCACAGATACGCAGTATTTT CASSSLAGGSTDTQYF
TRBJ2-1 TRBV30 - - 15 TGTGCCTGGTACAGGGAGAAACAGATTGACGGTGAGCAGTTCTTC CAWYREKQIDGEQFF
TRBJ2-5 TRBV20-1 - TRBD2 17 TGCAGTGCACTTAAGAGCGGGAGAGGGGTAGACCAAGAGACCCAGTACTTC CSALKSGRGVDQETQYF
TRBJ2-7 TRBV5-1 few - 14 TGCGCCAGCAGCTTCACAGACAACTCCTACGAGCAGTACTTC CASSFTDNSYEQYF